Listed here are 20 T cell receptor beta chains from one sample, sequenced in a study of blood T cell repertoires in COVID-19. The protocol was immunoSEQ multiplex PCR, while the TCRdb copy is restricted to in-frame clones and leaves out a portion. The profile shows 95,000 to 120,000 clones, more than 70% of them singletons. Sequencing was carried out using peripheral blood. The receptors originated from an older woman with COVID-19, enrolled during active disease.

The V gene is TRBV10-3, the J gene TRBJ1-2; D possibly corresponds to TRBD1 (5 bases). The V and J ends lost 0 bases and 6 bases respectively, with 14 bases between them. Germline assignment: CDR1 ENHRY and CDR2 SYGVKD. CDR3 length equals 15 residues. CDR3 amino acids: CAISESRARVDGYTF. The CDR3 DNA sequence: TGTGCCATCAGTGAGTCAAGGGCCAGGGTTGATGGCTACACCTTC.

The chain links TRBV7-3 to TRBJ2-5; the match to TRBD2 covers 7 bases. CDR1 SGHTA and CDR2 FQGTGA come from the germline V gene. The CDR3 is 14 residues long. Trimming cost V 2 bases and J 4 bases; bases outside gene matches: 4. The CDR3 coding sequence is TGTGCCAGCAGCTTACCCGGACTAGGAGAGACCCAGTACTTC. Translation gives CASSLPGLGETQYF.

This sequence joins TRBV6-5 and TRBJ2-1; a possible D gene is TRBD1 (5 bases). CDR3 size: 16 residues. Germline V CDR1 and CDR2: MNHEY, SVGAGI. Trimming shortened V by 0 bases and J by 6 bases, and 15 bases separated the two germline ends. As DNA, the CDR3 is TGTGCCAGCAGTTACTCGGGGCCTATCTCGATCAATGAGCAGTTCTTC. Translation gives CASSYSGPISINEQFF.

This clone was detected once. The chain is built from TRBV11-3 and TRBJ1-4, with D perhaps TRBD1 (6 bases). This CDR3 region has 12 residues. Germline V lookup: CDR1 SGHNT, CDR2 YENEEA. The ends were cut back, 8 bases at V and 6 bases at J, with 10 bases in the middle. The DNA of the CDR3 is TGTGCCAGCGGACGGACAGATGAAAAACTGTTTTTT. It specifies CASGRTDEKLFF.

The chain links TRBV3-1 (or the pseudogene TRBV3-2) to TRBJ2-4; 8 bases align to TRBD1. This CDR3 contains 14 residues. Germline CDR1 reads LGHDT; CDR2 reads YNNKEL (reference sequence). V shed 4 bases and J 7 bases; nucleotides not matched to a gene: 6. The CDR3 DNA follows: TGTGCCAGCAGCCCCGAGACAGGGGCCAACATTCAGTACTTC. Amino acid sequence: CASSPETGANIQYF.

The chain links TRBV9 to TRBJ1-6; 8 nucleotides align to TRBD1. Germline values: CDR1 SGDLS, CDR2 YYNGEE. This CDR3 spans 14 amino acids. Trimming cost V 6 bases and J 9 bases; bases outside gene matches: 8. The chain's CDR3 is CASKGQGIGSPLHF. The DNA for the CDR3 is TGTGCCAGCAAAGGACAGGGCATTGGTTCACCCCTCCACTTT.

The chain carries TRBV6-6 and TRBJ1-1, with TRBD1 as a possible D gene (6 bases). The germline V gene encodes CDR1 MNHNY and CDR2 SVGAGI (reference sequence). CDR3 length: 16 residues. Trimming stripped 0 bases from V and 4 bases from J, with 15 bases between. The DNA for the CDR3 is TGTGCCAGCAGTTACTCCCTCGACAGGTCGGGCACTGAAGCTTTCTTT. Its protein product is CASSYSLDRSGTEAFF.

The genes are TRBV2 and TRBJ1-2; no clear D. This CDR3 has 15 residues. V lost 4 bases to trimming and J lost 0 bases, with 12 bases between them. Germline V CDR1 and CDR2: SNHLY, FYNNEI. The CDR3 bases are TGTGCCAGCAGTGCTCGGCAGGCCCCTAACTATGGCTACACCTTC. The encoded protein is CASSARQAPNYGYTF.

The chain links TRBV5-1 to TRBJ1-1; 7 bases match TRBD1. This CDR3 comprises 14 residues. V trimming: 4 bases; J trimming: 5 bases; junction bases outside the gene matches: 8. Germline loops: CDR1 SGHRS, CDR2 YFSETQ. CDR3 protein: CASSVTGVGTEAFF. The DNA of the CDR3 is TGCGCCAGCAGCGTCACAGGGGTGGGGACTGAAGCTTTCTTT.

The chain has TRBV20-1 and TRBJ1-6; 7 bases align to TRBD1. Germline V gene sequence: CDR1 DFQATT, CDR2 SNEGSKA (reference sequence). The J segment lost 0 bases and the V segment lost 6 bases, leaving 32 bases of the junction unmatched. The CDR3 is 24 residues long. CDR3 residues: CSASYPGTAFSAFLPSSYNSPLHF. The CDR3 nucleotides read TGCAGTGCCAGTTACCCCGGGACAGCCTTTTCTGCTTTCTTGCCAAGCTCCTATAATTCACCCCTCCACTTT.

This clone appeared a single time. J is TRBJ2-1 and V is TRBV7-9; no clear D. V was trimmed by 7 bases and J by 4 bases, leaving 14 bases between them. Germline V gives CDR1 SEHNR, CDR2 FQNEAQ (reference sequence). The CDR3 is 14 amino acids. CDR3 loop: CASNHRGAYNEQFF. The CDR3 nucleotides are TGTGCCAGCAACCATCGAGGAGCGTACAATGAGCAGTTCTTC.

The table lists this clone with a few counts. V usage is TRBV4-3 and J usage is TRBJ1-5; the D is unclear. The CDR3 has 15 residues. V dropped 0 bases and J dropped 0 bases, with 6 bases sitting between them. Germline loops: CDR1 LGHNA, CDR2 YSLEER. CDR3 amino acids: CASSQENFSNQPQHF. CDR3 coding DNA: TGCGCCAGCAGCCAAGAAAACTTTAGCAATCAGCCCCAGCATTTT.

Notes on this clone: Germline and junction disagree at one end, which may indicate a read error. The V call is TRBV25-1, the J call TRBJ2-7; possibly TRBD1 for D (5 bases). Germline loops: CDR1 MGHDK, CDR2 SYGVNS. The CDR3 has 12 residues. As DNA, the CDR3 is TGTGCCAGCAGTGAATCATGGACAAAAATCTATTTC. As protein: CASSESWTKIYF.

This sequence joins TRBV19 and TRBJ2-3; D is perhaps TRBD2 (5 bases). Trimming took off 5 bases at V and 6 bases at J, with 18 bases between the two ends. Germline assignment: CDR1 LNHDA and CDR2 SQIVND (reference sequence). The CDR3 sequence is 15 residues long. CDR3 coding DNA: TGTGCCAGTAGTTCAGGACTGTTACTTGTGGATACGCAGTATTTT. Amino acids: CASSSGLLLVDTQYF.

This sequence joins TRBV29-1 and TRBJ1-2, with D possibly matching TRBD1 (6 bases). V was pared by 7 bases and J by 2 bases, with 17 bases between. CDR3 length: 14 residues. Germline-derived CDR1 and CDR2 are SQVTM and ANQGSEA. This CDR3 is CSAQSGRGNYGYTF. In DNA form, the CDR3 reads TGCAGCGCACAGTCGGGCAGGGGCAACTATGGCTACACCTTC.

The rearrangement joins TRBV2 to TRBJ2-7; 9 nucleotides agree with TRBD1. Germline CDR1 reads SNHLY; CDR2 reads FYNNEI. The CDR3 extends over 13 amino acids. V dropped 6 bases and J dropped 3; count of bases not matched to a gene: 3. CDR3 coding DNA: TGTGCCAGCAGGGAGGACAGGGGCTACGAGCAGTACTTC. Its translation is CASREDRGYEQYF.

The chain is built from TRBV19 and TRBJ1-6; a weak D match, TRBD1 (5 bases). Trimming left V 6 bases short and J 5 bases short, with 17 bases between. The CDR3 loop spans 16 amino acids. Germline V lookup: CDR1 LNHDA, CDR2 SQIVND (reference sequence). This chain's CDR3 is CASRGRGGRDNSPLHF. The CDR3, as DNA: TGTGCCAGTAGGGGGCGCGGGGGTAGGGATAATTCACCCCTCCACTTT.

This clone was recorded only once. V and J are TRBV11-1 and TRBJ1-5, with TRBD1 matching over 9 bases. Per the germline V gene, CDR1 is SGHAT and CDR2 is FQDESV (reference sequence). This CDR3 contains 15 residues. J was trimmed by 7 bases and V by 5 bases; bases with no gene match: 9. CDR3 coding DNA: TGTGCCAGCAGCCCCGGGACAGGGACTGGACAGCCCCAGCATTTT. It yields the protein CASSPGTGTGQPQHF. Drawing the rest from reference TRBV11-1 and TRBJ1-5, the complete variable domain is EAEVAQSPRYKITEKSQAVAFWCDPISGHATLYWYRQILGQGPELLVQFQDESVVDDSQLPKDRFSAERLKGVDSTLKIQPAELGDSAMYLCASSPGTGTGQPQHFGDGTRLSIL.

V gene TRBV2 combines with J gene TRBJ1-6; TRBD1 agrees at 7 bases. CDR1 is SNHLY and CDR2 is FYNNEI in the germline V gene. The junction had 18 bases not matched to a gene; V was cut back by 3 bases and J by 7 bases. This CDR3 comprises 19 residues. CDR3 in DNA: TGTGCCAGCAGTGATATTTTCCCCAATCAACAGGGGTCCAATTCACCCCTCCACTTT. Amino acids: CASSDIFPNQQGSNSPLHF.

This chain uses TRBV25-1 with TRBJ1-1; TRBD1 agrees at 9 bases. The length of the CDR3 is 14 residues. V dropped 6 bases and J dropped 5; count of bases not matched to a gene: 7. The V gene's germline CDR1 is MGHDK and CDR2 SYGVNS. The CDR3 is CASSRTGGWTEAFF. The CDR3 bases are TGTGCCAGCAGCCGTACAGGGGGCTGGACTGAAGCTTTCTTT.